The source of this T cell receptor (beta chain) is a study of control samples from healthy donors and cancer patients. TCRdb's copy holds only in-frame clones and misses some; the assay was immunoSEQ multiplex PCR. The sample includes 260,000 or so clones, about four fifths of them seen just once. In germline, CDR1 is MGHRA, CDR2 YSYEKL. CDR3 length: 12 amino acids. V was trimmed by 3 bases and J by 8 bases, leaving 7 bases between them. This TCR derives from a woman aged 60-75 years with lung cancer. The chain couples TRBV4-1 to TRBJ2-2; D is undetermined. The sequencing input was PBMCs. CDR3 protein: CASSHLEGELFF. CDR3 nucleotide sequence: TGCGCCAGCAGCCACCTTGAGGGGGAGCTGTTTTTT.